The 2 T cell receptor beta chains given below trace back to one sample, sequenced in a study of cytomegalovirus exposure and HLA in healthy donors. 60 Vbeta and 13 Jbeta primers were used in PCR. This table comes from immunoSEQ multiplex PCR, and its TCRdb copy is limited to in-frame clones, with some not included. The sample consists of roughly 150,000 clones, 65% to 80% of them appearing once. The specimen was PBMCs. These receptors were taken from a male donor in good health and CMV-seronegative.

The rearrangement joins TRBV7-6 to TRBJ1-1; TRBD1 aligns across 10 bases. There are 17 residues in the CDR3. Germline values: CDR1 SGHVS, CDR2 FNYEAQ. V was pared by 2 bases and J by 1 base, with 7 bases of the junction left unmatched. The CDR3 sequence: CASSLRQGAAGNTEAFF. In nucleotides, the CDR3 is TGTGCCAGCAGCTTACGACAGGGGGCGGCCGGGAACACTGAAGCTTTCTTT. Based on the CDR3 plus reference TRBV7-6 and TRBJ1-1, the full variable domain is GAGVSQSPRYKVTKRGQDVALRCDPISGHVSLYWYRQALGQGPEFLTYFNYEAQQDKSGLPNDRFSAERPEGSISTLTIQRTEQRDSAMYRCASSLRQGAAGNTEAFFGQGTRLTVV.

The CDR3 loop reads CAISPGLAGGPKGTDTQYF. The CDR3 nucleotides are TGTGCCATCAGCCCTGGACTAGCGGGAGGGCCTAAGGGCACAGATACGCAGTATTTT. The V gene is TRBV10-3, the J gene TRBJ2-3, with 15 nucleotides matching TRBD2. This CDR3 has 19 residues. Germline CDR1 and CDR2: ENHRY and SYGVKD. Trimming removed 6 bases from V and 1 base from J; junction bases left unmatched: 11.